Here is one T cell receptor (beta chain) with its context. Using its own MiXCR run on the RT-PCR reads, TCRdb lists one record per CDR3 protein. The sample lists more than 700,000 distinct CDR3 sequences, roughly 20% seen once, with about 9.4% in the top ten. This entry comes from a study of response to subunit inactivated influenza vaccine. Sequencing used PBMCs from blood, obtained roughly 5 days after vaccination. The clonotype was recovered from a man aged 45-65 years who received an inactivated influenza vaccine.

As DNA, the CDR3 is TGTGCCAGCAGTCCCTTAGCGGGGGACCAAGAGACCCAGTACTTC. Residues: CASSPLAGDQETQYF. The chain carries TRBV28 and TRBJ2-5; TRBD2 matches 9 bases. The CDR3 extends over 15 amino acids. The germline V gene encodes CDR1 MDHEN and CDR2 SYDVKM. V lost 5 bases and J lost 0; bases outside the gene matches: 4. Full variable domain (missing parts from reference TRBV28 and TRBJ2-5): DVKVTQSSRYLVKRTGEKVFLECVQDMDHENMFWYRQDPGLGLRLIYFSYDVKMKEKGDIPEGYSVSREKKERFSLILESASTNQTSMYLCASSPLAGDQETQYFGPGTRLLVL.